This T cell receptor beta chain was documented in a study of CD8 T cells in Susac syndrome. The multiple sclerosis controls consisted of treatment-naive patients with relapsing-remitting disease, either stable or active. Reverse transcription of 0.5 to 1 ug RNA was performed with random hexamers. Each CDR3 protein gets one entry after TCRdb re-called the immunoSEQ multiplex PCR reads with MiXCR. Of about 300,000 distinct CDR3 sequences listed, 70% to 90% were seen once; the top ten hold 0.2% to 0.25%. V was clipped by 0 bases and J by 3 bases, with 20 bases between them. The V gene's germline CDR1 is SGHDN and CDR2 FVKESK. The CDR3 loop spans 18 amino acids.

The gene calls are TRBV14 and TRBJ1-1; D gene uncertain. Sequences were obtained from CD8+ T cells from PBMCs. The sequence was obtained from a human donor with multiple sclerosis. CDR3 amino acids: CASSQDPPWRAWDTEAFF. The CDR3 DNA reads as TGTGCCAGCAGCCAAGACCCCCCGTGGAGGGCGTGGGACACTGAAGCTTTCTTT.